This T cell receptor beta chain was sequenced in a study of cytomegalovirus exposure and HLA in healthy donors. The CDR3 spans 20 residues. Per the germline V gene, CDR1 is LGHNA and CDR2 is YNFKEQ. The V end lost 0 bases, the J end lost 4 bases, and 26 bases lay between the germline ends. Assay used: immunoSEQ multiplex PCR; TCRdb lists only in-frame clones, some missing. The data show approximately 220,000 clones, over 80% seen once. This receptor was identified in a woman aged 30 to 39 in good health and CMV-seropositive. The gene calls are TRBV4-2 and TRBJ2-3; D call uncertain. Specimen: PBMCs. The CDR3 DNA is TGTGCCAGCAGCCAAGATCATCCCCTTGGGTCTACTCGGTCTCCAGATACGCAGTATTTT. It is translated as CASSQDHPLGSTRSPDTQYF.